A selection of T cell receptor beta chains follows, all from one sample in a study of T cell repertoires in cytomegalovirus infection. Via MiXCR, TCRdb re-called the reads, giving one row per CDR3 protein. The sample lists 120,000 to 150,000 distinct CDR3 sequences, about 6.5% seen once, with roughly 18% in the top ten. Specimen: PBMCs. These receptors all stem from a human donor in good health (CMV status not recorded). Some clones in this sample may be carry-over from other donors' samples. Each CDR3 is given with its conserved first and last residue. Fields, in order: J gene, D gene, V gene, clone size, CDR3 protein, CDR3 DNA. A D gene is named only where the DNA matches it firmly. Rows may omit the clone size; those that give it use once, few, many or a size class.

TRBJ2-1	NA	TRBV4-3	many	CASSQDGGPLGDEQFF	TGCGCCAGCAGCCAAGATGGTGGCCCCCTTGGAGATGAGCAGTTCTTC
TRBJ1-2	TRBD1	TRBV27	NA	CASSYNYRDRAYGYTF	TGTGCCAGCAGTTACAATTACCGGGACAGGGCCTATGGCTACACCTTC
TRBJ1-1	NA	TRBV7-3	many	CASSFGGRTENTEAFF	TGTGCCAGCAGCTTTGGGGGCAGGACAGAGAACACTGAAGCTTTCTTT
TRBJ2-4	NA	TRBV20-1	few	CSARGLGNIQYF	TGCAGTGCTAGGGGTCTCGGAAACATTCAGTACTTC
TRBJ2-7	NA	TRBV28	many	CAVGDRSYEQYF	TGTGCTGTGGGAGACAGGTCCTACGAGCAGTACTTC
TRBJ1-2	TRBD1	TRBV2	few	CASSGAGTEYGYTF	TGTGCCAGCAGCGGGGCCGGGACAGAGTATGGCTACACCTTC
TRBJ1-5	TRBD1	TRBV7-2	many	CASSLVPQGAGDQPQHF	TGTGCCAGCAGCTTAGTTCCACAGGGGGCAGGGGATCAGCCCCAGCATTTT
TRBJ2-7	NA	TRBV7-9	many	CASSRDPLFTRYF	TGTGCCAGCAGCAGGGACCCACTCTTTACTCGGTACTTC
TRBJ1-1	NA	TRBV29-1	NA	CSVKGALNTEAFF	TGCAGCGTTAAAGGGGCCCTGAACACTGAAGCTTTCTTT
TRBJ2-3	TRBD2	TRBV6-2/TRBV6-3	many	CASSLASGNTQYF	TGTGCCAGCAGTTTAGCTAGCGGAAATACGCAGTATTTT
TRBJ2-2	NA	TRBV7-2	many	CASSRDRELFF	TGTGCCAGCAGCCGGGATAGGGAGCTGTTTTTT
TRBJ1-6	NA	TRBV7-2	many	CASSYTTVKASPLHF	TGTGCCAGCAGCTACACGACGGTAAAGGCCTCACCCCTCCACTTT
TRBJ1-2	NA	TRBV7-2	many	CASSLQGSLGYTF	TGTGCCAGCAGCTTACAGGGATCCCTTGGCTACACCTTC
TRBJ2-4	NA	TRBV29-1	many	CSAEGARGNLNIQYF	TGCAGCGCAGAAGGCGCCAGAGGGAATTTAAACATTCAGTACTTC
TRBJ2-5	NA	TRBV11-2	NA	CASSPLGVGGVETQYF	TGTGCCAGCAGCCCACTTGGAGTAGGGGGTGTTGAGACCCAGTACTTC
TRBJ1-2	NA	TRBV11-2	few	CASSSPGTNYGYTF	TGTGCCAGCAGCTCCCCAGGGACTAACTATGGCTACACCTTC
TRBJ1-2	NA	TRBV12-5	few	CASDGRQHGYTF	TGTGCTAGTGATGGCCGACAGCATGGCTACACCTTC
TRBJ2-6	NA	TRBV5-5	many	CASSSLVPSGANVLTF	TGTGCCAGCAGCTCCCTGGTTCCCTCTGGGGCCAACGTCCTGACTTTC
TRBJ2-7	TRBD2	TRBV5-1	few	CASSLERGTYEQYF	TGCGCCAGCAGCTTGGAGCGGGGGACCTACGAGCAGTACTTC
TRBJ2-7	NA	TRBV28	many	CASSLLWGRYEQYF	TGTGCCAGCAGTTTATTGTGGGGCCGCTACGAGCAGTACTTC
TRBJ2-3	NA	TRBV7-2	many	CASSPGLSRRDTQYF	TGTGCCAGCAGCCCGGGACTCTCCCGAAGAGATACGCAGTATTTT